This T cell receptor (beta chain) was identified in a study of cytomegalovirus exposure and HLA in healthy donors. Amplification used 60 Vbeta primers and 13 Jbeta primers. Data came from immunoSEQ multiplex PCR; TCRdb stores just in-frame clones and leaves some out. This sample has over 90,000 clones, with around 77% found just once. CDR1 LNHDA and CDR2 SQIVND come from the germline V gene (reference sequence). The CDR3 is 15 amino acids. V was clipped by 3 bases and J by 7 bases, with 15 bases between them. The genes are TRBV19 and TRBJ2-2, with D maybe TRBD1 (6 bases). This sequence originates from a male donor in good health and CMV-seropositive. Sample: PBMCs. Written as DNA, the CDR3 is TGTGCCAGTAGTATCGGGCAGGGGAGAGGCGGGGAGCTGTTTTTT. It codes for CASSIGQGRGGELFF.